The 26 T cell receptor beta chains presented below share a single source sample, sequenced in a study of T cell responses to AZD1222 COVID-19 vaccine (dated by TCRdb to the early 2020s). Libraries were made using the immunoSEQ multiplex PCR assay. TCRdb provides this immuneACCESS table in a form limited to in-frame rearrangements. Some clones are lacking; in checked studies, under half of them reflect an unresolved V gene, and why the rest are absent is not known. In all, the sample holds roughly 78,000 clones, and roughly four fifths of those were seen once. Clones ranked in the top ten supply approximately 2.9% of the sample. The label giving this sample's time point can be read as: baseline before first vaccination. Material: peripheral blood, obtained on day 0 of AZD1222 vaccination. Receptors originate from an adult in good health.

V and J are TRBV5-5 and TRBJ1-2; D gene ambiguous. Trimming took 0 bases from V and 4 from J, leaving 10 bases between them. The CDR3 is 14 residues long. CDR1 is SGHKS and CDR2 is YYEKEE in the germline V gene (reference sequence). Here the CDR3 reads CASSLEGSPYGYTF. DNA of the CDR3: TGTGCCAGCAGCTTGGAAGGGTCTCCCTATGGCTACACCTTC.

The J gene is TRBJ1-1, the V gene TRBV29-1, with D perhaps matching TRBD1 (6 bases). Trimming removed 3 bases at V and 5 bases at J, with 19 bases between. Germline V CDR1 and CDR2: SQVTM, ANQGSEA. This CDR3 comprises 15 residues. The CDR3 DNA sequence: TGCAGCGTTGAGGGGGCAGCCTCTAAAGAAACTGAAGCTTTCTTT. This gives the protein CSVEGAASKETEAFF.

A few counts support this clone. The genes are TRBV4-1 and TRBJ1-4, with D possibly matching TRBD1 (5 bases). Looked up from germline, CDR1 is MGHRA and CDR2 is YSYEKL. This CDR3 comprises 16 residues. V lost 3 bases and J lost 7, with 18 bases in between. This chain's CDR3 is CASSQTIPPDIEKLFF. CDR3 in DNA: TGCGCCAGCAGCCAGACCATACCCCCGGACATTGAAAAACTGTTTTTT.

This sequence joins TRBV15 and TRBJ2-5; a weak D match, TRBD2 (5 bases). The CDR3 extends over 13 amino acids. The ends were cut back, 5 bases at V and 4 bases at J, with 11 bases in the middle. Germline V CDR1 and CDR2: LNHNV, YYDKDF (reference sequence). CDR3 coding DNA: TGTGCCACCAGCCCTTCCCTAGCAGAGACCCAGTACTTC. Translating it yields CATSPSLAETQYF.

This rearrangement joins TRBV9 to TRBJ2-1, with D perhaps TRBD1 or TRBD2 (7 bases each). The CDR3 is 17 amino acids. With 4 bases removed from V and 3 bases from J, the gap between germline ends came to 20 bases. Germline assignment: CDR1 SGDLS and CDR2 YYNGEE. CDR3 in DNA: TGTGCCAGCAGCCTCAAGGGGGAGGGGGCGAGCTACAATGAGCAGTTCTTC. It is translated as CASSLKGEGASYNEQFF.

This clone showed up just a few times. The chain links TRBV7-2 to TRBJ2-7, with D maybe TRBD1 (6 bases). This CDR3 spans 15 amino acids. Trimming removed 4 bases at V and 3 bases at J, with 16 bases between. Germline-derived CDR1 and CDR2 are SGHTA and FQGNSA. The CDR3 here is CASSSNTGSYYEQYF. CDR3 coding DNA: TGTGCCAGCAGCTCGAATACAGGGAGCTACTACGAGCAGTACTTC.

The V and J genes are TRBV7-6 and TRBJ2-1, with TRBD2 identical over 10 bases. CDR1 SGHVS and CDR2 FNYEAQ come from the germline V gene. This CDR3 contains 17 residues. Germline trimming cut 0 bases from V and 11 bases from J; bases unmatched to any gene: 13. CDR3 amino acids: CASSLAGLGKAGGQQFF. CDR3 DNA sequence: TGTGCCAGCAGCTTAGCGGGTCTTGGCAAAGCGGGGGGGCAGCAGTTCTTC.

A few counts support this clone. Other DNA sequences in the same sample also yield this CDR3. The CDR3 region is CASTAGYNQPQHF. CDR3 in DNA: TGTGCCAGCACCGCCGGGTATAATCAGCCCCAGCATTTT. The chain carries TRBV12-3 or TRBV12-4 and TRBJ1-5; D is unresolved. Trimming pared 7 bases from V and 4 bases from J, leaving 11 bases between. This CDR3 is built from 13 residues.

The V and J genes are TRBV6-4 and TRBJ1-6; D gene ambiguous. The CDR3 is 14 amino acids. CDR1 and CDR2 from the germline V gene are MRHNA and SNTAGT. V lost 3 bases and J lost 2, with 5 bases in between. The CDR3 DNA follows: TGTGCCAGCAGTGAATGGGCCTATAATTCACCCCTCCACTTT. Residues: CASSEWAYNSPLHF.

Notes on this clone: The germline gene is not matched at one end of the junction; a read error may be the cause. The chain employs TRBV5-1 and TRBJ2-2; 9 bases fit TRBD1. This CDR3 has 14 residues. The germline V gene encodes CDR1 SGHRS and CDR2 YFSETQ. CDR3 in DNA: TGCGTCAGCAGCTTGGGACAGGGCTCCGGGGAGCTGTTTTTT. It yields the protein CVSSLGQGSGELFF.

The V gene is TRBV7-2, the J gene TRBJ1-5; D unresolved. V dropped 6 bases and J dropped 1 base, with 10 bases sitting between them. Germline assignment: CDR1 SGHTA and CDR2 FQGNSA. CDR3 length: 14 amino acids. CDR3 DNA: TGTGCCAGCAGTTCTGACGGGAGCAATCAGCCCCAGCATTTT. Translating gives CASSSDGSNQPQHF.

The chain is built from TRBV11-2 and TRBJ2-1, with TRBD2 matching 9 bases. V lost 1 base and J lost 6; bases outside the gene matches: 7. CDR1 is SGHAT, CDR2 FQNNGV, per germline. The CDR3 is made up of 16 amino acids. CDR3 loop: CASSLVGAGGFNEQFF. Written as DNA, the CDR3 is TGTGCCAGCAGCTTAGTTGGGGCGGGAGGGTTCAATGAGCAGTTCTTC.

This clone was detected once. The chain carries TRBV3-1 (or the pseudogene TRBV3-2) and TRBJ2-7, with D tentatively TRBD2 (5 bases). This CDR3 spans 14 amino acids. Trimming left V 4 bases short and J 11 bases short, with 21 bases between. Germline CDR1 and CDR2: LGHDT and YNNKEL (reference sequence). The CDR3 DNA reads TGTGCCAGCAGCCCCTACACGGACGGAGGCCGCAAGTACTTC. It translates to CASSPYTDGGRKYF.

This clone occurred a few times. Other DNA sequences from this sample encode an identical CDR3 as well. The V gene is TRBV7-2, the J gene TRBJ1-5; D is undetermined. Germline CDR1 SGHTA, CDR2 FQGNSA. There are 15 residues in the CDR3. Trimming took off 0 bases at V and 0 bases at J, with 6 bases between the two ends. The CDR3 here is CASSLAGLSNQPQHF. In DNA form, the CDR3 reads TGTGCCAGCAGCTTAGCAGGGCTTAGCAATCAGCCCCAGCATTTT. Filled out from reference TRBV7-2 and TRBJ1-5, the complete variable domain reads GAGVSQSPSNKVTEKGKDVELRCDPISGHTALYWYRQSLGQGLEFLIYFQGNSAPDKSGLPSDRFSAERTGGSVSTLTIQRTQQEDSAVYLCASSLAGLSNQPQHFGDGTRLSIL.

The CDR3 nucleotides are TGTGCCAGTACCCCCCTAGCGGGAGCAGATACGCAGTATTTT. As protein: CASTPLAGADTQYF. The rearrangement links TRBV19 to TRBJ2-3, with 10 bases that match TRBD2. The CDR3 loop spans 14 amino acids. The germline V gene encodes CDR1 LNHDA and CDR2 SQIVND (reference sequence). V shed 7 bases and J 4 bases; nucleotides not matched to a gene: 5.

The CDR3 bases are TGTGCCAGCAGCCAAGATTGGGGACAGGCTAACTATGGCTACACCTTC. Translated: CASSQDWGQANYGYTF. This chain joins TRBV3-1 (or the pseudogene TRBV3-2) and TRBJ1-2; 8 positions match TRBD1. Trimming at V came to 0 bases and at J to 0 bases, leaving 3 bases not matched to a gene. The germline CDR1 and CDR2 sequences are LGHDT and YNNKEL (reference sequence). This CDR3 region has 16 residues.

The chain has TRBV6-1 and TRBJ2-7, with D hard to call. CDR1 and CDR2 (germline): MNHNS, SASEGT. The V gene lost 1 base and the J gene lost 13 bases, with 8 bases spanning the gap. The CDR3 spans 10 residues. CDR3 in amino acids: CASSEGRPYF. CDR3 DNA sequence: TGTGCCAGCAGTGAAGGGCGACCCTACTTC.

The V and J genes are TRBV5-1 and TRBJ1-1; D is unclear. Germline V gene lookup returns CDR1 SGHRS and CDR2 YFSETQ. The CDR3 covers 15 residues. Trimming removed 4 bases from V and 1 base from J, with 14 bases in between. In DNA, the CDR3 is TGCGCCAGCAGCCAGGTCCCGGGAACGAACACTGAAGCTTTCTTT. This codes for CASSQVPGTNTEAFF.

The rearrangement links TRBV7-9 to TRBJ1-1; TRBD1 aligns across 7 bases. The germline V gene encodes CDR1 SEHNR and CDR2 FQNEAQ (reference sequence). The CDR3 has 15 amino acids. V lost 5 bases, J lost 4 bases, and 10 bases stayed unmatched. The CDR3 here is CASSAPGQSITEAFF. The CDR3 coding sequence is TGTGCCAGCAGCGCGCCGGGACAGTCAATCACTGAAGCTTTCTTT.

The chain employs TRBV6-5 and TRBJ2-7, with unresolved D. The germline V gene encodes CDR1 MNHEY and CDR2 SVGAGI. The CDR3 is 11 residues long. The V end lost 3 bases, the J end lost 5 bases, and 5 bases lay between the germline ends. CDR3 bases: TGTGCCAGCAGTTATAGAAACGAGCAGTACTTC. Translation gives CASSYRNEQYF.

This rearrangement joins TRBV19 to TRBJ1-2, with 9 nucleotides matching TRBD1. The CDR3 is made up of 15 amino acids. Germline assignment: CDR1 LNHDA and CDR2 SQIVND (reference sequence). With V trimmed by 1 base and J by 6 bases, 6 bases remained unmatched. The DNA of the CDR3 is TGTGCCAGTAGTATAGCCGGGACAGGGACTGATGGCTACACCTTC. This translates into CASSIAGTGTDGYTF.

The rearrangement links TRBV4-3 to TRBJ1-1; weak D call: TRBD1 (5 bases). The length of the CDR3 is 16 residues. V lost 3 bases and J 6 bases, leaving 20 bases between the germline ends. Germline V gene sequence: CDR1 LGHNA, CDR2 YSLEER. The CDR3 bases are TGCGCCAGCAGCCACGAACGTGGCCCCCTGGGGGCTGAAGCTTTCTTT. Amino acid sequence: CASSHERGPLGAEAFF.

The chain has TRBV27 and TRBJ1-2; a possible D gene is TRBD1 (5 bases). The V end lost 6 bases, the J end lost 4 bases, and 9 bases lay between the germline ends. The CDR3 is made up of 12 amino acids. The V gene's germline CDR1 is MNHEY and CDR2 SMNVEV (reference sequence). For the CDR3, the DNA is TGTGCCAGCAGGGACACCGGCTATGGCTACACCTTC. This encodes CASRDTGYGYTF.

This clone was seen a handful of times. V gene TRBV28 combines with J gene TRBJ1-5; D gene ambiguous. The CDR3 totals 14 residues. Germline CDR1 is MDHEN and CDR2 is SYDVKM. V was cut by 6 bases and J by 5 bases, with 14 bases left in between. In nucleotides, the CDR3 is TGTGCCAGCAGGCCCGTAGAGGAGGATCAGCCCCAGCATTTT. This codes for CASRPVEEDQPQHF.

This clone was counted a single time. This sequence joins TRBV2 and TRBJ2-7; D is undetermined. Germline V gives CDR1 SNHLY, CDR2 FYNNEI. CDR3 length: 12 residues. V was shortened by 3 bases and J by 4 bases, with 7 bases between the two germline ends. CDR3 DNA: TGTGCCAGCAGTGACAGCTTTTACGAGCAGTACTTC. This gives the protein CASSDSFYEQYF.

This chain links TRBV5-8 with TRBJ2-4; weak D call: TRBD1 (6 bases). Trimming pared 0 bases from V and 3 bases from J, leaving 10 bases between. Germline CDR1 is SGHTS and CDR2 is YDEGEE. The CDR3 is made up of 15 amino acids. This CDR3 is CASSLELDSKNIQYF. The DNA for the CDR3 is TGTGCCAGCAGCTTGGAGCTGGACAGCAAAAACATTCAGTACTTC.